These 18 T cell receptor beta chains were all obtained from the same sample, sequenced in a study of T cells in localized non-small cell lung cancer. The table came from immunoSEQ multiplex PCR; TCRdb's copy has only in-frame clones and leaves some out. The sample consists of tens of thousands of clones, 88% of them appearing once. The sequences come from peripheral blood, collected before any cancer treatment. These receptors were collected from a woman aged 35-70 years with stage I squamous cell lung carcinoma.

The V call is TRBV11-2, the J call TRBJ2-5; 10 bases line up with TRBD2. CDR3 length: 16 amino acids. In germline, CDR1 is SGHAT, CDR2 FQNNGV. Unmatched junction bases numbered 4, after V lost 2 bases and J lost 1 base. The DNA of the CDR3 is TGTGCCAGCAGCTTAATGGTAGCGGGGGGCCAAGAGACCCAGTACTTC. Protein: CASSLMVAGGQETQYF.

The chain is built from TRBV5-4 and TRBJ1-2, with TRBD1 matching over 12 bases. After removal of 2 bases from V and 6 bases from J, the junction contained 11 bases not matched to a gene. This CDR3 has 17 residues. Germline V gene lookup returns CDR1 SGHNT and CDR2 YYREEE (reference sequence). The CDR3 protein is CASSFGGTGGAYDGYTF. The CDR3 DNA sequence: TGTGCCAGCAGCTTCGGTGGGACAGGGGGCGCATACGATGGCTACACCTTC.

In this sample, this clone turned up once. The genes are TRBV2 and TRBJ1-3; D is possibly TRBD1 (5 bases). With 6 bases removed from V and 1 base from J, the gap between germline ends came to 10 bases. CDR1 is SNHLY and CDR2 is FYNNEI in the germline V gene. The CDR3 has 14 residues. The CDR3 DNA reads TGTGCCAGCAGCCTTGGGGGTTCTGGAAACACCATATATTTT. Amino acids: CASSLGGSGNTIYF. The full variable domain, with the rest looked up from reference TRBV2 and TRBJ1-3, is EPEVTQTPSHQVTQMGQEVILRCVPISNHLYFYWYRQILGQKVEFLVSFYNNEISEKSEIFDDQFSVERPDGSNFTLKIRSTKLEDSAMYFCASSLGGSGNTIYFGEGSWLTVV.

This chain uses TRBV5-8 with TRBJ2-1, with TRBD1 matching 11 bases. V gave up 4 bases and J gave up 8 bases; unmatched junction bases: 8. CDR3 length: 15 amino acids. Per the germline V gene, CDR1 is SGHTS and CDR2 is YDEGEE. CDR3 sequence (DNA): TGTGCCAGCAGCCGGGGACAGGGGGTCGGGGATGAGCAGTTCTTC. It yields the protein CASSRGQGVGDEQFF.

The chain couples TRBV27 to TRBJ1-1; tentative D call: TRBD1 (6 bases). The germline V and J ends were trimmed by 2 bases and 4 bases, with 11 bases remaining between them. CDR3 length: 14 residues. Per germline, CDR1 MNHEY and CDR2 SMNVEV (reference sequence). The CDR3 loop reads CASSLDRGGTEAFF. The CDR3 region has the DNA TGTGCCAGCAGTTTAGACAGAGGGGGCACTGAAGCTTTCTTT.

The J gene is TRBJ1-6, the V gene TRBV7-9; tentatively, D is TRBD1 (6 bases). Germline V gene sequence: CDR1 SEHNR, CDR2 FQNEAQ (reference sequence). Deletions cut 2 bases from V and 10 bases from J, with 21 bases between. The CDR3 is made up of 17 amino acids. CDR3 residues: CASSLYPPLGGGSPLHF. In nucleotides, the CDR3 is TGTGCCAGCAGCTTATACCCCCCGCTGGGGGGCGGGTCACCCCTCCACTTT.

This chain links TRBV11-3 with TRBJ2-5; TRBD2 matches at 9 bases. The CDR3 runs 15 residues. J lost 2 bases, V lost 6 bases, and 7 bases had no gene match. Germline V gene sequence: CDR1 SGHNT, CDR2 YENEEA. The CDR3 loop reads CASSRAGGRQETQYF. The CDR3 region has the DNA TGTGCCAGCAGTCGAGCGGGGGGAAGGCAAGAGACCCAGTACTTC.

The V and J genes are TRBV9 and TRBJ2-1; 10 nucleotides agree with TRBD1. The CDR3 loop spans 15 amino acids. V lost 2 bases and J lost 7; bases outside the gene matches: 6. Per germline, CDR1 SGDLS and CDR2 YYNGEE. The CDR3 loop is CASSVEGQGWNEQFF. CDR3 bases: TGTGCCAGCAGCGTGGAGGGACAGGGGTGGAATGAGCAGTTCTTC.

This clone was found once. The J gene is TRBJ1-1, the V gene TRBV18; a possible D gene is TRBD1 (5 bases). The germline V gene has CDR1 KGHSH and CDR2 LQKENI. This CDR3 spans 14 amino acids. The V gene lost 3 bases and the J gene lost 6 bases, with 14 bases spanning the gap. The CDR3, as DNA: TGTGCCAGCTCACCGGGACGGGCGGGTTCTGAAGCTTTCTTT. Its translation: CASSPGRAGSEAFF.

This chain links TRBV12-5 with TRBJ1-2; no definite D call. Trimming took off 5 bases at V and 14 bases at J, with 15 bases between the two ends. This CDR3 has 11 residues. Germline assignment: CDR1 LGHNT and CDR2 FRNRAP. CDR3 sequence reads: CASGPRGWRTF. The CDR3 DNA reads TGTGCTAGTGGTCCCCGGGGATGGAGGACCTTC.

The CDR3, as DNA: TGTGCCAGCAGCTTAGGTGGGACAGGGAGAGCTGCTGGGTCACCCCTCCACTTT. Its protein product is CASSLGGTGRAAGSPLHF. This chain uses TRBV13 with TRBJ1-6, with 9 bases lining up with TRBD1. With V trimmed by 0 bases and J by 10 bases, 13 bases remained unmatched. In germline, CDR1 is PRHDT, CDR2 FYEKMQ (reference sequence). CDR3 length: 18 amino acids.

The chain combines TRBV10-3 with TRBJ1-6; D might be TRBD1 (6 bases). Germline CDR1 ENHRY, CDR2 SYGVKD. Trimming took off 0 bases at V and 5 bases at J, with 11 bases between the two ends. This CDR3 has 16 residues. CDR3 residues: CAISESGGTNNSPLHF. CDR3 coding DNA: TGTGCCATCAGTGAGTCAGGTGGGACAAATAATTCACCCCTCCACTTT.

The chain is built from TRBV30 and TRBJ1-1; 11 bases align to TRBD1. CDR1 and CDR2 (germline): GTSNPN, SVGIG (reference sequence). This CDR3 is 15 amino acids long. J gave up 5 bases and V 3 bases, and 8 bases lay outside the gene matches. For the CDR3, the DNA is TGTGCCTGGAGCAGGGACAGGGGGTTTTTGACTGAAGCTTTCTTT. Translated: CAWSRDRGFLTEAFF.

The sample holds one count of this clone. This chain connects TRBV6-5 to TRBJ2-7, with D perhaps matching TRBD1 (5 bases). This CDR3 has 13 residues. The germline gives CDR1 MNHEY, CDR2 SVGAGI. Trimming took off 6 bases at V and 1 base at J, with 10 bases between the two ends. DNA of the CDR3: TGTGCCAGCAGAGAAGGGGATTCCTACGAGCAGTACTTC. Translated: CASREGDSYEQYF.

The gene calls are TRBV10-1 and TRBJ2-1, with D possibly being TRBD1 or TRBD2 (5 bases each). Germline values: CDR1 WNHNN, CDR2 SYGVQD (reference sequence). The V end was cut by 10 bases, the J end by 7 bases, with 17 bases between. The CDR3 has 13 amino acids. CDR3 sequence reads: CATAGVGGNEQFF. CDR3 nucleotide sequence: TGCGCCACCGCTGGCGTTGGGGGAAATGAGCAGTTCTTC.

This chain uses TRBV30 with TRBJ1-1; the match to TRBD1 covers 9 bases. The CDR3 totals 14 residues. The junction had 4 bases not matched to a gene; V was cut back by 3 bases and J by 2 bases. CDR1 and CDR2 from the germline V gene are GTSNPN and SVGIG (reference sequence). The CDR3 coding sequence is TGTGCCTGGAGGTGGACAGGGGCTAACACTGAAGCTTTCTTT. This gives the protein CAWRWTGANTEAFF.

V is TRBV5-1 and J is TRBJ2-7; tentative D call: TRBD2 (5 bases). The V end lost 2 bases, the J end lost 7 bases, and 13 bases lay between the germline ends. CDR1 SGHRS and CDR2 YFSETQ come from the germline V gene. This CDR3 region has 13 residues. CDR3 residues: CASSFGRTGEQYF. In DNA, the CDR3 is TGCGCCAGCAGCTTCGGGCGGACGGGGGAGCAGTACTTC.

This clone was counted once. The J gene is TRBJ1-6, the V gene TRBV2, with unresolved D. V was trimmed by 3 bases and J by 4 bases, leaving 7 bases between them. Germline CDR1 and CDR2: SNHLY and FYNNEI. This CDR3 is 14 amino acids long. As DNA, the CDR3 is TGTGCCAGCAGTGAGGCGGGGTATAATTCACCCCTCCACTTT. Encoded protein: CASSEAGYNSPLHF.